Reported below is one T cell receptor (beta chain). Its antigen remains unidentified. The data were obtained in a study of T cell responses to AZD1222 COVID-19 vaccine. Across the study: Second-dose intervals of approximately 4 or approximately 12 weeks were pooled. General study results and limits: The donor cohort was predominantly white British with a female majority, and clonal diversity may have been underestimated. Along spike, vaccine-associated CD4 TCRs were found throughout, with dominance at 160-218 and 743-854. Increased Spike-specific TCR breadth and depth were observed after two AZD1222 doses.

The protocol was immunoSEQ multiplex PCR, while the TCRdb copy is restricted to in-frame clones and leaves out a portion. Altogether approximately 100,000 clones are present, 87% being singletons, with the ten largest covering roughly an eighth. The CDR3 covers 16 residues. Germline lookup yields CDR1 SGHTA and CDR2 FQGNSA. Unmatched junction bases numbered 17, after V lost 7 bases and J lost 9 bases. The origin of this receptor is an adult in good health. The chain joins TRBV7-2 to TRBJ2-1, with 8 bases aligning to TRBD1. The material was peripheral blood, obtained on day 0 of AZD1222 vaccination. The CDR3 DNA reads TGTGCCAGCAACGCTTTAGGAGCAGGGGGCCTAAGTGAGCAGTTCTTC. Amino acids: CASNALGAGGLSEQFF.